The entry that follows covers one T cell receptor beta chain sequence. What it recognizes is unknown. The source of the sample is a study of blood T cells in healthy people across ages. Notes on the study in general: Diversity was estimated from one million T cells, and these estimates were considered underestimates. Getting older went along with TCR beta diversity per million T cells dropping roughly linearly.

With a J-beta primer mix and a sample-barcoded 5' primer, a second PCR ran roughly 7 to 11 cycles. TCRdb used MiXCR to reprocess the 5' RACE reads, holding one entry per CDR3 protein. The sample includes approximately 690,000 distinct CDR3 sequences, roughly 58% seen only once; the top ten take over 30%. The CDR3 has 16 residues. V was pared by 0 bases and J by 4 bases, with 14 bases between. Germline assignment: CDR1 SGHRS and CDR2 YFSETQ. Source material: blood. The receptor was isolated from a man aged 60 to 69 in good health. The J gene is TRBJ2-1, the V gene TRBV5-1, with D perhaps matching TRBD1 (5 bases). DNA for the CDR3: TGCGCCAGCAGCTTGGACAGGTCCTCTGGTTACAATGAGCAGTTCTTC. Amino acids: CASSLDRSSGYNEQFF.